This passage covers 18 T cell receptor beta chains from one sample sequenced in a study of T cells in tuberculosis. Using immunoSEQ multiplex PCR, the repertoire was profiled, and TCRdb retains in-frame clones only, with some absent. The table records tens of thousands of clones, about 96% of them present only once. Material for sequencing was PBMCs. Receptors were obtained from a donor aged 10 to 29 with latent tuberculosis or without tuberculosis infection.

The chain links TRBV5-4 to TRBJ2-3; TRBD1 is a possible D gene (5 bases). V shed 0 bases and J shed 0 bases, with 11 bases lying between them. CDR1 SGHNT and CDR2 YYREEE come from the germline V gene (reference sequence). CDR3 length: 16 amino acids. CDR3 in DNA: TGTGCCAGCAGCTTGGGTCGGGCAGGGAGCACAGATACGCAGTATTTT. Its protein product is CASSLGRAGSTDTQYF.

V gene TRBV30 combines with J gene TRBJ2-3; 12 bases agree with TRBD2. V shed 6 bases and J 12 bases; nucleotides not matched to a gene: 4. The CDR3 length is 11 residues. Germline lookup yields CDR1 GTSNPN and CDR2 SVGIG (reference sequence). The CDR3 nucleotides are TGTGCCTGTCTAGCGGGGGGGACCCAGTATTTT. This gives the protein CACLAGGTQYF.

CDR3 region: CASTSSGSTQETQYF. In nucleotides, the CDR3 is TGTGCCAGTACCTCTAGCGGGAGTACCCAAGAGACCCAGTACTTC. The chain joins TRBV19 to TRBJ2-5; 10 bases line up with TRBD2. This CDR3 is 15 amino acids long. J gave up 1 base and V 7 bases, and 6 bases lay outside the gene matches. Germline values: CDR1 LNHDA, CDR2 SQIVND (reference sequence).

The V call is TRBV5-5, the J call TRBJ1-3; D uncertain. Germline values: CDR1 SGHKS, CDR2 YYEKEE (reference sequence). CDR3 length: 13 residues. Trimming pared 1 base from V and 8 bases from J, leaving 10 bases between. CDR3 protein: CASSLLTGDTIYF. For the CDR3, the DNA is TGTGCCAGCAGCTTGCTCACCGGGGACACCATATATTTT. The full variable domain, completed using reference TRBV5-5 and TRBJ1-3, is DAGVTQSPTHLIKTRGQQVTLRCSPISGHKSVSWYQQVLGQGPQFIFQYYEKEERGRGNFPDRFSARQFPNYSSELNVNALLLGDSALYLCASSLLTGDTIYFGEGSWLTVV.

V and J are TRBV5-1 and TRBJ2-1; possibly TRBD1 for D (5 bases). The germline V gene has CDR1 SGHRS and CDR2 YFSETQ. The CDR3 runs to 15 residues. The V end was cut by 5 bases, the J end by 1 base, with 13 bases between. For the CDR3, the DNA is TGCGCCAGCAGTGGTCCAGGACATTCCTACAATGAGCAGTTCTTC. It is translated as CASSGPGHSYNEQFF.

This chain joins TRBV7-2 and TRBJ2-7; D not resolved. Trimming removed 6 bases from V and 0 bases from J, with 12 bases in between. The CDR3 sequence is 14 residues long. Germline CDR1 reads SGHTA; CDR2 reads FQGNSA. The CDR3 DNA sequence: TGTGCCAGCAGTTATTACCAGGTCTCCTACGAGCAGTACTTC. Amino acid sequence: CASSYYQVSYEQYF.

V usage is TRBV27 and J usage is TRBJ1-4; no definite D call. Germline lookup yields CDR1 MNHEY and CDR2 SMNVEV (reference sequence). This CDR3 region has 12 residues. V was shortened by 5 bases and J by 5 bases, with 6 bases between the two germline ends. For the CDR3, the DNA is TGTGCCAGCAGTGCGCAAAATGAAAAACTGTTTTTT. Its protein is CASSAQNEKLFF.

The J gene is TRBJ2-3, the V gene TRBV2; D might be TRBD2 (6 bases). CDR1 is SNHLY, CDR2 FYNNEI, per germline. CDR3 length equals 16 residues. The ends were cut back, 3 bases at V and 5 bases at J, with 18 bases in the middle. The chain's CDR3 is CASSDGGIRGGDTQYF. In DNA, the CDR3 is TGTGCCAGCAGTGATGGGGGGATACGGGGAGGAGATACGCAGTATTTT.

This clone is a singleton in its sample. V and J are TRBV28 and TRBJ2-7; TRBD1 matches 9 bases. Per germline, CDR1 MDHEN and CDR2 SYDVKM. This CDR3 has 15 amino acids. V was clipped by 5 bases and J by 3 bases; unmatched bases: 8. CDR3 sequence: CASSPPGQGFYEQYF. For the CDR3, the DNA is TGTGCCAGCAGTCCACCGGGACAGGGTTTCTACGAGCAGTACTTC.

This clone was found once. The chain employs TRBV5-4 and TRBJ2-1; D unresolved. Germline lookup yields CDR1 SGHNT and CDR2 YYREEE (reference sequence). The CDR3 runs to 15 residues. V was pared by 1 base and J by 7 bases, with 15 bases between. The CDR3 protein is CASSLQAGFENEQFF. The CDR3 DNA reads as TGTGCCAGCAGCTTGCAGGCTGGTTTTGAGAATGAGCAGTTCTTC.

The chain couples TRBV27 to TRBJ2-2, with 9 bases that match TRBD1. Germline V CDR1 and CDR2: MNHEY, SMNVEV (reference sequence). J lost 3 bases, V lost 2 bases, and 4 bases had no gene match. The CDR3 totals 16 residues. The CDR3 coding sequence is TGTGCCAGCAGTTTAGGGACAGGGATCCACACCGGGGAGCTGTTTTTT. Translated, it gives CASSLGTGIHTGELFF.

CDR3 nucleotide sequence: TGCAGCGCCACAACAGACTATGGCTACACCTTC. Translating gives CSATTDYGYTF. The chain recombines TRBV29-1 with TRBJ1-2; D gene uncertain. The germline gives CDR1 SQVTM, CDR2 ANQGSEA. The CDR3 length is 11 residues. Trimming stripped 7 bases from V and 3 bases from J, with 9 bases between.

The chain is built from TRBV7-2 and TRBJ2-1, with 8 bases identical to TRBD1. Germline CDR1 is SGHTA and CDR2 is FQGNSA. V was clipped by 0 bases and J by 9 bases; unmatched bases: 10. The CDR3 is 16 amino acids. The CDR3 sequence is CASSLATGAIRGEQFF. In nucleotides, the CDR3 is TGTGCCAGCAGCTTAGCGACAGGGGCAATTAGGGGTGAGCAGTTCTTC.

This rearrangement joins TRBV19 to TRBJ1-2, with 9 bases identical to TRBD1. CDR1 is LNHDA, CDR2 SQIVND, per germline (reference sequence). The CDR3 is 17 amino acids. Germline trimming cut 4 bases from V and 0 bases from J; bases unmatched to any gene: 9. CDR3 sequence: CASSNRDREPANYGYTF. DNA of the CDR3: TGTGCCAGTAGTAACCGGGACAGGGAACCAGCTAACTATGGCTACACCTTC.

The chain recombines TRBV18 with TRBJ2-1; D is possibly TRBD1 (6 bases). The ends were cut back, 6 bases at V and 9 bases at J, with 15 bases in the middle. Germline V gives CDR1 KGHSH, CDR2 LQKENI. The CDR3 totals 13 residues. The CDR3 sequence: CASSLSGAGEQFF. As DNA, the CDR3 is TGTGCCAGCTCTCTCTCAGGGGCAGGTGAGCAGTTCTTC.

This chain connects TRBV19 to TRBJ2-7; 7 nucleotides agree with TRBD1. Trimming cost V 5 bases and J 3 bases; bases outside gene matches: 7. Germline lookup yields CDR1 LNHDA and CDR2 SQIVND (reference sequence). CDR3 length equals 14 residues. CDR3 nucleotides: TGTGCCAGTAGTCCGACACAGGGGTACTACGAGCAGTACTTC. Translation gives CASSPTQGYYEQYF.

The chain links TRBV27 to TRBJ1-6; 9 positions agree with TRBD1. The V and J ends lost 4 bases and 10 bases, in that order; junction bases with no gene match: 11. This CDR3 is 16 amino acids long. Germline loops: CDR1 MNHEY, CDR2 SMNVEV (reference sequence). In DNA, the CDR3 is TGTGCCAGCAGTTCCCCTACAGGGGGCGTCCGGTCACCCCTCCACTTT. Translated, it gives CASSSPTGGVRSPLHF.

This chain connects TRBV10-3 to TRBJ1-1, with 7 positions matching TRBD1. Per germline, CDR1 ENHRY and CDR2 SYGVKD. CDR3 size: 13 residues. The V gene end was trimmed by 10 bases and the J gene end by 4 bases; junction bases not matched to a gene: 9. CDR3 residues: CASEGAPGTEAFF. The CDR3 DNA reads as TGTGCCAGCGAGGGGGCTCCGGGCACTGAAGCTTTCTTT.